This T cell receptor beta chain is from a study of blood T cells in healthy people across ages. About the research overall: Template switching caught about one barcoded beta molecule for each two T cells. Overall study results and limits: A roughly linear age-dependent decrease characterized TCR beta diversity per million T cells.

Extracted total RNA amounted to at least 5.5 micrograms for each sample. Then a second PCR, running about 7 to 11 cycles, was carried out with a sample-barcoded 5' primer and a J-beta primer mix. TCRdb recomputed calls from the 5' RACE reads with MiXCR, one row per CDR3 protein. The table includes 600,000 or so distinct CDR3 sequences, 47% detected once. About this clonotype itself: Its antigen is as yet unknown.

The germline gives CDR1 SEHNR, CDR2 FQNEAQ (reference sequence). This CDR3 is 16 amino acids long. V was pared by 5 bases and J by 4 bases, with 18 bases between. This TCR was recovered from a man aged 80 or over in good health. The sample consisted of blood. The rearrangement links TRBV7-9 to TRBJ2-1, with D possibly TRBD1 on 6 matching bases. The CDR3 DNA reads TGTGCCAGCAGCCCTTACGGGGACAAAGGGTACAATGAGCAGTTCTTC. It encodes CASSPYGDKGYNEQFF.